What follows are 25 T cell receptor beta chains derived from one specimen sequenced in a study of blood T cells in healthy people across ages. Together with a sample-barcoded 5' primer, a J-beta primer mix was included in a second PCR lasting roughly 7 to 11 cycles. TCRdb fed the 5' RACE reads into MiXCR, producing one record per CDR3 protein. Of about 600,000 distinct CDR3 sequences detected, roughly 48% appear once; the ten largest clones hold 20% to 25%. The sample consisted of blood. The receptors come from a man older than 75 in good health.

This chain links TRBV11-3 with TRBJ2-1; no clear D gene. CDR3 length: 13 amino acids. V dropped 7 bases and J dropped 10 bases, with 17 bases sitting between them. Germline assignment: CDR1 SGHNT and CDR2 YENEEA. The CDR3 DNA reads TGTGCCAGCACCCGCGCATTAGGTGGCGAGCAGTTCTTC. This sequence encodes CASTRALGGEQFF.

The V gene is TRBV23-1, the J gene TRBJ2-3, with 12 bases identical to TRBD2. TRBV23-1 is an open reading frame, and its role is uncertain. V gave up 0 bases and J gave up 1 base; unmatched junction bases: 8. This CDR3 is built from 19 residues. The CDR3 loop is CASSQSFLRLAGGTDTQYF. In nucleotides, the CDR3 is TGCGCCAGCAGTCAATCCTTCCTTCGACTAGCGGGAGGCACAGATACGCAGTATTTT.

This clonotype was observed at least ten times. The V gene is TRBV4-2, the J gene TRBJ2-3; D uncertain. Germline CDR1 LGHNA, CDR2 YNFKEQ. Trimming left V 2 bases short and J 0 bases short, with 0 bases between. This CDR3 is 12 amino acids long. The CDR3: CASSQSTDTQYF. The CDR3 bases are TGTGCCAGCAGCCAAAGCACAGATACGCAGTATTTT.

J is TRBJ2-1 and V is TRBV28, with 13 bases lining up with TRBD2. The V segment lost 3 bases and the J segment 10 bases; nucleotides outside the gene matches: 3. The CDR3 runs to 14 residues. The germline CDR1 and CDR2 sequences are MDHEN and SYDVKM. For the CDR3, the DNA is TGTGCCAGCAGTTTGCCGGGACTAGCGGGAGAGCAGTTCTTC. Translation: CASSLPGLAGEQFF.

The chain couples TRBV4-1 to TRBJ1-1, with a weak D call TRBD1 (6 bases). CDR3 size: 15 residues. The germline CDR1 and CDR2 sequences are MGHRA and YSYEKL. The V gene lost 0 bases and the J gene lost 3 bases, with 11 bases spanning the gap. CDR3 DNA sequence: TGCGCCAGCAGCCAAGAAAGGGGGGCGGACACTGAAGCTTTCTTT. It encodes CASSQERGADTEAFF.

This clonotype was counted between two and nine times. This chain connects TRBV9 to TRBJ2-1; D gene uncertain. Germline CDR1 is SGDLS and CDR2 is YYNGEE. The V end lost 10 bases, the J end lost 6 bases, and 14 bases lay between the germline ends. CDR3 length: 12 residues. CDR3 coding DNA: TGTGCCGGATTCCCCCGCCCCAATGAGCAGTTCTTC. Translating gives CAGFPRPNEQFF.

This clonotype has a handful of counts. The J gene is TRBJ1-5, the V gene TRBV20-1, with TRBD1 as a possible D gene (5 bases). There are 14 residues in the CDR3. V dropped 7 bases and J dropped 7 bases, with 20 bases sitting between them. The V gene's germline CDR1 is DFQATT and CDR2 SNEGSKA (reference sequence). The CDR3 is CSVMEGGARQPQHF. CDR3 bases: TGCAGTGTCATGGAGGGAGGGGCGCGACAGCCCCAGCATTTT.

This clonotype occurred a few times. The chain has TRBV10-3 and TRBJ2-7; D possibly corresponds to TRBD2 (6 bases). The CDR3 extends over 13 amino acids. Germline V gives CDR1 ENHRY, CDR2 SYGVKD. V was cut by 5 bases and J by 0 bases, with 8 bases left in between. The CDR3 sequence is CAISSGDSYEQYF. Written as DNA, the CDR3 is TGTGCCATCAGTTCGGGGGACTCCTACGAGCAGTACTTC.

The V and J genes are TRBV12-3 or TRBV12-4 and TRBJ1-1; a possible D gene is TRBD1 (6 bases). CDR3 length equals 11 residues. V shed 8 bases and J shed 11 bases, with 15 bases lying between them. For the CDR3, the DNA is TGTGCCAGCGGACAGTCCCTACGGGCTTTCTTT. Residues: CASGQSLRAFF.

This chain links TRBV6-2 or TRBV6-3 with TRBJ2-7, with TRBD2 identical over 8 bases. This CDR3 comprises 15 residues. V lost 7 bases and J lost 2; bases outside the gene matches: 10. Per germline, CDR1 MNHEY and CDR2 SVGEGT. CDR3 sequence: CASMDSLAGPYEQYF. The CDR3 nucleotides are TGTGCCAGCATGGACTCTCTAGCGGGTCCCTACGAGCAGTACTTC.

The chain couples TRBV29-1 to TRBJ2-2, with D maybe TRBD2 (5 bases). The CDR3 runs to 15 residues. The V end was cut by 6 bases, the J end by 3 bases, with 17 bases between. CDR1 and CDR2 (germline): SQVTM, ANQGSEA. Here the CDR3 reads CSVRTPQYDTGELFF. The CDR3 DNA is TGCAGCGTCCGGACTCCTCAATATGACACCGGGGAGCTGTTTTTT.

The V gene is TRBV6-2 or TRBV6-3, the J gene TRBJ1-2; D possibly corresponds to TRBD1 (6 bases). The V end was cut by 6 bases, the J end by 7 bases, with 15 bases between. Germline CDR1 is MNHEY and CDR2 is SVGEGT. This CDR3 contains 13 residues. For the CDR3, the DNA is TGTGCCAGCAGACCCTCAGGGGAGGCTGGCTACACCTTC. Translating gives CASRPSGEAGYTF.

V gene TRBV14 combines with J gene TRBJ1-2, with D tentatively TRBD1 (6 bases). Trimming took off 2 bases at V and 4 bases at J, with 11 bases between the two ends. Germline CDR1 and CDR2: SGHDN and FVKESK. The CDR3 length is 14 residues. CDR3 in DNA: TGTGCCAGCAGCCAAACGGACAGAATCTATGGCTACACCTTC. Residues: CASSQTDRIYGYTF. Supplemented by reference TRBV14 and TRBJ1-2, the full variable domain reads EAGVTQFPSHSVIEKGQTVTLRCDPISGHDNLYWYRRVMGKEIKFLLHFVKESKQDESGMPNNRFLAERTGGTYSTLKVQPAELEDSGVYFCASSQTDRIYGYTFGSGTRLTVV.

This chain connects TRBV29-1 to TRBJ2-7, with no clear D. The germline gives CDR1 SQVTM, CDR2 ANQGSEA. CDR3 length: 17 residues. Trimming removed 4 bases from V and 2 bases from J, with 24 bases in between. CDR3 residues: CSVGLITERTRTYEQYF. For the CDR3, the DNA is TGCAGCGTTGGGCTAATTACAGAGAGGACGCGGACCTACGAGCAGTACTTC.

This chain's CDR3 is CASSLPSGTHTDTQYF. Written as DNA, the CDR3 is TGTGCCAGCAGCTTGCCTAGCGGGACTCACACAGATACGCAGTATTTT. The chain links TRBV11-2 to TRBJ2-3; TRBD2 matches 9 bases. With 3 bases clipped from V and 2 bases from J, the junction kept 6 bases outside the gene matches. CDR1 and CDR2 (germline): SGHAT, FQNNGV. This CDR3 contains 16 residues. Using reference TRBV11-2 and TRBJ2-3 for the parts outside the CDR3, the full variable domain is EAGVAQSPRYKIIEKRQSVAFWCNPISGHATLYWYQQILGQGPKLLIQFQNNGVVDDSQLPKDRFSAERLKGVDSTLKIQPAKLEDSAVYLCASSLPSGTHTDTQYFGPGTRLTVL.

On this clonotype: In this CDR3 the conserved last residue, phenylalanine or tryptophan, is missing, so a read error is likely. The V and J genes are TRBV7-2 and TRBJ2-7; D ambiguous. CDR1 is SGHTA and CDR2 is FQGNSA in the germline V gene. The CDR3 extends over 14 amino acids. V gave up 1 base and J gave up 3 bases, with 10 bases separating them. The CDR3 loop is CASSLGPSNYEQYS. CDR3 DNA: TGTGCCAGCAGCTTAGGTCCCAGTAACTACGAGCAGTACTCC.

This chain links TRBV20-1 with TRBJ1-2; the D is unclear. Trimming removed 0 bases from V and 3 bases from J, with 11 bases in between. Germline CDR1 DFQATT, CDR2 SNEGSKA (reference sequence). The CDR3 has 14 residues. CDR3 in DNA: TGCAGTGCTAGAGAAATAGGCTGGGACTATGGCTACACCTTC. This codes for CSAREIGWDYGYTF.

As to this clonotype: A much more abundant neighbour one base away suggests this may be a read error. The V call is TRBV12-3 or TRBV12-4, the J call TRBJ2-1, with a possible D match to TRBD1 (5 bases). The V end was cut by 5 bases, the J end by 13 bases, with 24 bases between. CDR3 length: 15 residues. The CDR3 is CASSPGSPRQETQFF. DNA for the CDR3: TGTGCCAGCAGTCCAGGGTCCCCAAGACAAGAGACCCAGTTCTTC.

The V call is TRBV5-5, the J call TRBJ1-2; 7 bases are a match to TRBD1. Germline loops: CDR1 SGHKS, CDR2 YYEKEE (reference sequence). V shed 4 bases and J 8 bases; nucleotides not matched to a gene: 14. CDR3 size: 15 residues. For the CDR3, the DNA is TGTGCCAGCAGCATAACAGGGGCCTCACACCGCGGCTACACCTTC. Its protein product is CASSITGASHRGYTF.

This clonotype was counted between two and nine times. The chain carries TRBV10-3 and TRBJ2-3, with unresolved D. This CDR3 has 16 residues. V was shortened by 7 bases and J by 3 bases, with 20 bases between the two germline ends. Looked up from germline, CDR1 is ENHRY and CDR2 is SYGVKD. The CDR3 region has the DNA TGTGCCATCAATAGAGCGCTCACCATGGGGACAGATACGCAGTATTTT. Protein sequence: CAINRALTMGTDTQYF.

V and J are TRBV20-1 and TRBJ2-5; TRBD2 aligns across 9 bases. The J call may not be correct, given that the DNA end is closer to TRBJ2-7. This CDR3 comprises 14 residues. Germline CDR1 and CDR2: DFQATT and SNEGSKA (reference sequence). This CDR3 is CSAVGALAGSEQYF. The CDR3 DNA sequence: TGCAGTGCCGTGGGGGCACTAGCGGGTAGCGAGCAGTACTTC.

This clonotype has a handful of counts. The CDR3 DNA reads as TGCAGTGCTAGAGAGCGGACTAGCGTGGAGACCCAGTACTTC. Its protein product is CSARERTSVETQYF. The chain combines TRBV20-1 with TRBJ2-5, with 9 positions matching TRBD2. V was clipped by 0 bases and J by 5 bases; unmatched bases: 4. This CDR3 spans 14 amino acids. Germline V gene sequence: CDR1 DFQATT, CDR2 SNEGSKA (reference sequence).

The CDR3 bases are TGCGCCAGCAGCCGGGGGGTTGAAACTGAAGCTTTCTTT. Its translation: CASSRGVETEAFF. This rearrangement joins TRBV5-1 to TRBJ1-1; possibly TRBD1 for D (5 bases). The V gene lost 4 bases and the J gene lost 5 bases, with 12 bases spanning the gap. This CDR3 spans 13 amino acids. Germline V CDR1 and CDR2: SGHRS, YFSETQ.

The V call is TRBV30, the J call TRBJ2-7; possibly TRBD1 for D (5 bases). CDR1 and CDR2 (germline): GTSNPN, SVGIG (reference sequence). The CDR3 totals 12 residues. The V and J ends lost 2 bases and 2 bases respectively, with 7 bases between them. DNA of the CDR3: TGTGCCTGGAGTCCAGGGACCTACGAGCAGTACTTC. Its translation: CAWSPGTYEQYF.

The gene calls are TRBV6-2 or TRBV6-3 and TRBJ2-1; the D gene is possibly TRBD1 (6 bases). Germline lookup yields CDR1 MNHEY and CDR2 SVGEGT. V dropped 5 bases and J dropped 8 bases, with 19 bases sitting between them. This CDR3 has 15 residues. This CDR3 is CASSDLGGATDEQFF. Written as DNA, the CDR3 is TGTGCCAGCAGTGACCTAGGGGGAGCGACCGATGAGCAGTTCTTC.